The 2 T cell receptor beta chains below all came from one sample that was sequenced in a study of vaccination and CD4 T cells after COVID-19. Treatment here: roughly ten-day PBMC culture with coronavirus spike peptide pools or control peptides (ViraFEST assay). No antigens are known for them. CD4+ T cells that had been cultured provided DNA sequenced with the Oncomine TCR Beta short-read assay. Each CDR3 protein gets one entry after TCRdb re-called the PCR reads with MiXCR. The table has some 17,000 distinct CDR3 sequences, around three fifths seen once; the top ten hold 4% to 6.5%. The starting material was CD4+ T cells from blood, cultured in vitro, obtained after SARS-CoV-2 vaccination. These receptors originate from a human donor who had recovered from COVID-19.

This clonotype was counted a single time. V is TRBV7-9 and J is TRBJ1-3; D gene ambiguous. The CDR3 has 15 amino acids. CDR1 is SEHNR and CDR2 is FQNEAQ in the germline V gene (reference sequence). Trimming pared 0 bases from V and 1 base from J, leaving 7 bases between. This chain's CDR3 is CASSLAERSGNTIYF. The CDR3 nucleotides read TGTGCCAGCAGCTTAGCGGAACGGTCTGGAAACACCATATATTTT. The whole variable domain, filled in from reference TRBV7-9 and TRBJ1-3, reads DTGVSQNPRHKITKRGQNVTFRCDPISEHNRLYWYRQTLGQGPEFLTYFQNEAQLEKSRLLSDRFSAERPKGSFSTLEIQRTEQGDSAMYLCASSLAERSGNTIYFGEGSWLTVV.

The J gene is TRBJ2-6, the V gene TRBV20-1, with a weak D call TRBD2 (5 bases). The V gene's germline CDR1 is DFQATT and CDR2 SNEGSKA (reference sequence). This CDR3 region has 12 residues. Trimming cost V 7 bases and J 12 bases, with 16 bases left between them. CDR3 DNA: TGCAGTGTAGTTTCGGCGGACTCCGTCCTGACTTTC. Translated, it gives CSVVSADSVLTF.